This entry concerns a single T cell receptor beta chain. Here immunoSEQ multiplex PCR was the method, and the copy in TCRdb shows in-frame clones only, minus some. Here the sample spans roughly 38,000 clones, about 85% being singletons. This entry is derived from a study of blood T cell repertoires in COVID-19. About the research overall: The samples span acute and convalescent COVID-19 from the United States, Italy and Spain.

The receptor comes from a man older than 75 with active or convalescent COVID-19. Specimen: peripheral blood.

The CDR3 DNA reads as TGTGCCAGCAGTGGAGGACAGCCCCCCCCTGAAGTAACCTTC. This gives the protein CASSGGQPPPEVTF. This sequence joins TRBV2 and TRBJ1-2, with D possibly matching TRBD1 (6 bases). V was shortened by 4 bases and J by 14 bases, with 23 bases between the two germline ends. Germline CDR1 SNHLY, CDR2 FYNNEI. CDR3 length: 14 residues.